This T cell receptor (beta chain) is drawn from a study of regulatory T cells in long-lasting Graves disease. For TCR beta, libraries came from iRepertoire HTBI primers and Arm-PCR of CDR3 regions. TCRdb redid the calling of the multiplex PCR reads with MiXCR, one entry per CDR3 protein. The table has more than 400,000 distinct CDR3 sequences, around 15% seen once. Time point given: newly diagnosed GD, antithyroid drugs for less than 3 months. The TCR library was prepared using RNA isolated from PBMCs. Study observations and caveats: Since the sample size was small, accuracy may have been reduced. Patients with persistent disease showed a bias toward TRBV28, TRBJ1-2 and TRBJ2-5.

The germline V gene has CDR1 DFQATT and CDR2 SNEGSKA (reference sequence). This CDR3 is 14 amino acids long. J lost 2 bases, V lost 6 bases, and 7 bases had no gene match. In regard to this clonotype: Antigen unknown.

These data were also filed under a second study, of T cells in Graves' hyperthyroidism and ophthalmopathy. That paper states: Those patients with uncontrolled infection, other autoimmune disease, pregnancy or lactation were excluded.

The starting material was peripheral blood mononuclear cells (PBMCs), obtained at new diagnosis, from a patient treated with antithyroid drugs. This chain joins TRBV20-1 and TRBJ1-5; 7 bases line up with TRBD1. This receptor was obtained from a woman aged 25-40 years with Graves disease. CDR3 sequence: CSAAGGVGNQPQHF. In DNA form, the CDR3 reads TGCAGTGCGGCAGGGGGGGTTGGCAATCAGCCCCAGCATTTT.